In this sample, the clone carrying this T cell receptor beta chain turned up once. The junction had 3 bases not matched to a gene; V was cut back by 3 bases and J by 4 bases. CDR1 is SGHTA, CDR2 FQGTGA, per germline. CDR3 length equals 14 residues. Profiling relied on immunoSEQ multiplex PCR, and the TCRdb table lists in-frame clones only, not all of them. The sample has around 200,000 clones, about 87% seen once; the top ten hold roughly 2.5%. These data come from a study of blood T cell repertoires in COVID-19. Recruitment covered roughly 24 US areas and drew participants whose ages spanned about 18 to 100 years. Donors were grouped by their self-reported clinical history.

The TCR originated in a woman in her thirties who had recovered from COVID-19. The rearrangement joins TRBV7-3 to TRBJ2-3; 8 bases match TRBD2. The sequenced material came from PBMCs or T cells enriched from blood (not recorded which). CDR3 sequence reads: CASSFNGGADTQYF. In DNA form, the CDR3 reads TGTGCCAGCAGCTTCAACGGGGGGGCAGATACGCAGTATTTT.